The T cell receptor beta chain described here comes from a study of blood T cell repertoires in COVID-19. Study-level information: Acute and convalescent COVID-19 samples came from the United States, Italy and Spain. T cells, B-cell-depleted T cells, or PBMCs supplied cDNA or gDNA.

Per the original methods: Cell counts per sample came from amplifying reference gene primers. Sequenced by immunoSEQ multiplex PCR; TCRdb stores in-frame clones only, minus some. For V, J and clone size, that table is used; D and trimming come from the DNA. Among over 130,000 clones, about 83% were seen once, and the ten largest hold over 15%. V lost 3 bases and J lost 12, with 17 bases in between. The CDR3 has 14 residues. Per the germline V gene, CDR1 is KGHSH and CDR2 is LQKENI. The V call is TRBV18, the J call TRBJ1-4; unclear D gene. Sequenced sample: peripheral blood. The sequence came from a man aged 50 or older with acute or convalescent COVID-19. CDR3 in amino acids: CASSPSASGRELFF. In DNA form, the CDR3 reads TGTGCCAGCTCACCTAGCGCGAGCGGCCGCGAACTGTTTTTT.